A selection of T cell receptor beta chains follows, all from one sample in a study of Tregs in tolerant kidney transplant recipients. Generated by immunoSEQ multiplex PCR, the TCRdb table keeps only in-frame clones and is missing some. The table lists some 110,000 clones, about 91% of them singletons. Sample: CD4+ T cells from blood. The origin of the receptors is a human donor in good health. Both conserved end residues are part of each CDR3. A D gene is named only where the DNA matches it firmly. The listing skips clone size in some rows; elsewhere it reads once, few, many or a size class.

cdr3_length	clone_size	d_call	v_call	j_call	cdr3_nt	cdr3_aa
14	-	-	TRBV18	TRBJ2-1	TGTGCCAGCTCCCTTGAGGGAGTTCTCAATGAGCAGTTCTTC	CASSLEGVLNEQFF
13	-	-	TRBV6-1	TRBJ1-2	TGTGCCAGCACCCAGCCACCCCTGCATGGCTACACCTTC	CASTQPPLHGYTF
14	-	TRBD1	TRBV11-2	TRBJ1-5	TGTGCCAGCAGCGGGACAGGGCAAAATCAGCCCCAGCATTTT	CASSGTGQNQPQHF
14	-	TRBD2	TRBV6-1	TRBJ2-7	TGTGCCAGCTCACTAGCGGGGGGCACGTACGAGCAGTACTTC	CASSLAGGTYEQYF
15	-	-	TRBV5-5	TRBJ1-2	TGTGCCAGCAGCCCACCTCCGGGCTTCAACTATGGCTACACCTTC	CASSPPPGFNYGYTF
14	-	-	TRBV10-3	TRBJ2-5	TGTGCCATCAGTGGCAGCCTGGGGCAAGAGACCCAGTACTTC	CAISGSLGQETQYF
14	-	-	TRBV7-3	TRBJ2-7	TGTGCCAGCAGCTCGCAGGGTGTAGGAAGCGAGCAGTACTTC	CASSSQGVGSEQYF
12	once	-	TRBV27	TRBJ2-3	TGTGCCAGCAGTTCATACACAGATACGCAGTATTTT	CASSSYTDTQYF
15	-	-	TRBV5-1	TRBJ2-3	TGCGCCAGCAGCTTGGTTGGGGGTAGCACAGATACGCAGTATTTT	CASSLVGGSTDTQYF
16	-	-	TRBV13	TRBJ1-2	TGTGCCAGCAGCTTATTCGGGGCAGGCGGGAGCTATGGCTACACCTTC	CASSLFGAGGSYGYTF
16	-	TRBD2	TRBV6-5	TRBJ2-3	TGTGCCAGCAGTTCATCACTAGCGGGAGTCACAGATACGCAGTATTTT	CASSSSLAGVTDTQYF
12	once	-	TRBV11-2	TRBJ2-7	TGTGCCAGCGGGGTCGGCGACTACGAGCAGTACTTC	CASGVGDYEQYF
15	-	-	TRBV10-2	TRBJ2-3	TGCGCCAGCAGTGAGTCCTGGACCAGCACAGATACGCAGTATTTT	CASSESWTSTDTQYF
13	-	-	TRBV5-1	TRBJ1-1	TGCGCCAGCAGCTGGACAGAGGGGACGACAGCTTTCTTT	CASSWTEGTTAFF
14	-	-	TRBV9	TRBJ2-7	TGTGCCAGCAGCGTAGGCCCTAGCCGATACGAGCAGTACTTC	CASSVGPSRYEQYF
15	-	-	TRBV2	TRBJ2-1	TGTGCCAGCAGTCCCGACGCCAGCTCCTACAATGAGCAGTTCTTC	CASSPDASSYNEQFF
15	-	-	TRBV5-1	TRBJ2-7	TGCGCCAGCAGCTTGCAGGGGGGAGTCTCCTACGAGCAGTACTTC	CASSLQGGVSYEQYF
15	-	TRBD1	TRBV5-1	TRBJ2-2	TGCGCCAGCAGCCCCGGGGACAGGGTGGACGGGGAGCTGTTTTTT	CASSPGDRVDGELFF
14	-	-	TRBV2	TRBJ2-7	TGTGCCAGCAGTGATTCTTGGGTCTCCTACGAGCAGTACTTC	CASSDSWVSYEQYF
17	-	TRBD1	TRBV5-4	TRBJ2-3	TGTGCCAGCAGCTTGAATAGCGTGTCAGGGGGTCCAGATACGCAGTATTTT	CASSLNSVSGGPDTQYF
15	-	-	TRBV15	TRBJ1-1	TGTGCCACCAGCAGAACGAGGACATCCGTTAACGAAGCTTTCTTT	CATSRTRTSVNEAFF
16	-	TRBD1	TRBV5-6	TRBJ1-1	TGTGCCAGCAGCTTTTTGGACAGGGGGATGAACACTGAAGCTTTCTTT	CASSFLDRGMNTEAFF
15	-	-	TRBV27	TRBJ1-2	TGTGCCAGCAGTTTCGCCCCACAGGGCAACTATGGCTACACCTTC	CASSFAPQGNYGYTF
11	-	-	TRBV7-9	TRBJ2-3	TGTGCCAGCAGCCCCACAGATACGCAGTATTTT	CASSPTDTQYF
13	-	-	TRBV6-5	TRBJ2-1	TGTGCCAGCAGTTACACCGTGTACAATGAGCAGTTCTTC	CASSYTVYNEQFF
14	-	-	TRBV5-4	TRBJ1-1	TGTGCCAGCAGCTTGGGAGGGTCGAGGACTGAAGCTTTCTTT	CASSLGGSRTEAFF
17	-	-	TRBV11-2	TRBJ2-7	TGTGCCAGCAGCCTCAGACAGACCACCTCGCTTTTCTACGAGCAGTACTTC	CASSLRQTTSLFYEQYF
16	-	-	TRBV15	TRBJ2-7	TGTGCCACCAGCAGAGATTTCCCGGCAAGCTCCTACGAGCAGTACTTC	CATSRDFPASSYEQYF